This T cell receptor (beta chain) came from a study of regulatory T cells in long-lasting Graves disease. Germline V lookup: CDR1 LGHDT, CDR2 YNNKEL (reference sequence). V lost 6 bases and J lost 6; bases outside the gene matches: 10. The CDR3 extends over 14 amino acids. Indicated time point: newly diagnosed GD, antithyroid drugs for less than 3 months. Construction of the TCR library relied on RNA isolated from PBMCs. Investigators report Graves' disease was diagnosed under American Thyroid Association guidelines. In its sample, this clonotype was seen many times. Its cognate antigen is unknown. To make TCR beta libraries, researchers used iRepertoire HTBI primers and Arm-PCR of CDR3 regions. Using its own MiXCR run on the multiplex PCR reads, TCRdb lists one record per CDR3 protein. The top ten hold roughly 9.7% of the sample, which has 450,000 to 600,000 distinct CDR3 sequences, approximately 13% seen once.

Overall study findings and caveats: Newly diagnosed patients shared 966 public clonotypes; persistent patients shared 2,500 to 3,000. When disease was persistent, TRBV28, TRBJ1-2 and TRBJ2-5 were the favored segments.

Another study also made use of these data, one on T cells in Graves' hyperthyroidism and ophthalmopathy. Per that study: No ophthalmopathy progression within 18 months constituted stable Graves' hyperthyroidism.

The TCR originated in a man aged 25 to 40 with Graves disease. The chain is built from TRBV3-1 and TRBJ2-7; 8 positions agree with TRBD2. The sequencing used peripheral blood mononuclear cells (PBMCs), collected at new diagnosis, from a patient treated with antithyroid drugs. CDR3 amino acids: CASSSNGLAGEQYF. DNA of the CDR3: TGTGCCAGCAGTTCAAACGGGCTAGCGGGCGAGCAGTACTTC.